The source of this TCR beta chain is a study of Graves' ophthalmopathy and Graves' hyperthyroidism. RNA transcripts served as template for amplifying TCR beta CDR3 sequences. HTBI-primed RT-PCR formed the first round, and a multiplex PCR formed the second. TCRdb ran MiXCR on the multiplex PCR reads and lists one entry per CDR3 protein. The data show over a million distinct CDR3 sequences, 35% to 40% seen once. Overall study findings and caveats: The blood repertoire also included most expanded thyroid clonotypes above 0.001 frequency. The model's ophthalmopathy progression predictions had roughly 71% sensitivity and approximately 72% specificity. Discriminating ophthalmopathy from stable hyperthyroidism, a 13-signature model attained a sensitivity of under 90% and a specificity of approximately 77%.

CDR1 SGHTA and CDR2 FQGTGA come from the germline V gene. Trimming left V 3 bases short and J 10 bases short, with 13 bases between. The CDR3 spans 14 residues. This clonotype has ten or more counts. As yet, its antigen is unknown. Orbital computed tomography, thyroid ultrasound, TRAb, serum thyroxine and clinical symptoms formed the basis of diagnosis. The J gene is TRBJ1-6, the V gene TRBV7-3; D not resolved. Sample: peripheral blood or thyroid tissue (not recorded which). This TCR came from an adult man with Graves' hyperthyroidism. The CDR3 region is CASSFGHEGSPLHF. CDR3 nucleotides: TGTGCCAGCAGCTTCGGCCACGAAGGGTCACCCCTCCACTTT.